The rows below give T cell receptor beta chains drawn from one sample of a study of tumor and adjacent non-tumor tissue in lung cancer. TCRdb ran MiXCR on the multiplex PCR reads and lists one entry per CDR3 protein. The profile shows 200,000 to 250,000 distinct CDR3 sequences, about 71% of them singletons. The source material was lung tumor tissue. These TCRs come from a man aged 60 to 75 with non-small cell lung cancer. The CDR3 runs from the conserved cysteine through the conserved F or W. A D gene is named only where the DNA matches it firmly. For some rows the clone size is stated as once, few or many, or as a class when expanded; others skip it.

V gene	D gene	J gene	clone size	CDR3 protein	CDR3 DNA
TRBV29-1	.	TRBJ1-6	.	CSVDAGTPKSPLHF	TGCAGCGTTGATGCCGGGACACCTAAATCACCCCTCCACTTT
TRBV12-3/TRBV12-4	TRBD2	TRBJ2-1	.	CASSSGTSGETNNEQFF	TGTGCCAGCAGTTCTGGGACTAGCGGGGAGACCAACAATGAGCAGTTCTTC
TRBV28	TRBD1	TRBJ1-2	.	CASSQNPRGLYGYTF	TGTGCCAGCAGTCAAAACCCCAGGGGGCTCTATGGCTACACCTTC
TRBV11-3	TRBD2	TRBJ2-1	.	CASSPLGTSGNGQFF	TGTGCCAGCAGTCCTCTTGGTACTAGCGGAAATGGGCAGTTCTTC
TRBV24-1	TRBD2	TRBJ2-3	.	CATGRHVSGISTDTQYF	TGTGCCACGGGTCGTCATGTTAGCGGGATAAGCACAGATACGCAGTATTTT
TRBV4-2	TRBD2	TRBJ2-3	.	CASSQGGGEAYTQYF	TGTGCCAGCAGCCAAGGGGGGGGAGAGGCATATACGCAGTATTTT
TRBV20-1	TRBD1	TRBJ1-4	once	CSANAGGATNEKLLF	TGCAGTGCGAACGCAGGGGGCGCAACTAATGAAAAACTGTTATTT
TRBV20-1	.	TRBJ2-2	few	CSAERSSNTGELFF	TGCAGTGCTGAGCGGAGCTCGAACACCGGGGAGCTGTTTTTT
TRBV5-6	.	TRBJ2-6	.	CASSPQGAGANVLIF	TGTGCCAGTAGCCCACAGGGTGCCGGGGCCAACGTCCTGATTTTC
TRBV20-1	.	TRBJ1-1	.	CSAKEGVNTEAFF	TGCAGTGCTAAAGAAGGGGTGAACACTGAAGCTTTCTTT
TRBV6-5	TRBD2	TRBJ2-2	.	CASSYASGGGGELFF	TGTGCCAGCAGTTACGCTTCGGGGGGTGGCGGGGAGCTGTTTTTT
TRBV11-3	.	TRBJ2-3	few	CASSLGASMADTQYF	TGTGCCAGCAGCCTCGGGGCTAGCATGGCAGATACGCAGTATTTT
TRBV5-6	.	TRBJ2-7	once	CASSYGTVWEQNF	TGTGCCAGTAGCTACGGCACTGTATGGGAGCAGAACTTC
TRBV29-1	TRBD1	TRBJ2-1	many	CSALTGGSYNEQFF	TGCAGCGCTCTGACAGGGGGCTCCTACAATGAGCAGTTCTTC
TRBV5-6	.	TRBJ2-3	.	CASSSATRFTDTQYF	TGTGCTAGCAGCTCTGCGACGAGATTCACAGATACGCAGTATTTT
TRBV4-2	TRBD1	TRBJ2-1	.	CASSQVGQGSYNEQFF	TGTGCCAGCAGCCAAGTGGGACAGGGCTCCTATAATGAGCAGTTCTTC
TRBV20-1	.	TRBJ2-7	.	CSASITSWRPSGQYF	TGCAGTGCTTCCATCACTAGCTGGAGGCCCTCCGGGCAGTACTTC
TRBV18	.	TRBJ2-4	.	CASSIEGDIQYF	TGTGCCAGCTCGATCGAGGGGGACATTCAGTACTTC
TRBV20-1	.	TRBJ1-1	many	CSAREQGVKNTEAFF	TGCAGTGCTAGAGAACAGGGAGTGAAGAACACTGAAGCTTTCTTT
TRBV7-2	.	TRBJ2-1	.	CASGGSREQFF	TGTGCCAGCGGGGGGTCCCGTGAGCAGTTCTTC
TRBV12-3/TRBV12-4	TRBD1	TRBJ1-2	.	CASIQSGTGNGYTF	TGTGCCAGCATCCAATCCGGGACAGGGAATGGCTACACCTTC
TRBV20-1	.	TRBJ1-2	.	CSARGPGAHYGYTF	TGCAGTGCTAGAGGACCGGGGGCGCACTATGGCTACACCTTC
TRBV5-1	.	TRBJ2-1	.	CASSLAVNYNEQFF	TGCGCCAGCAGCTTGGCCGTCAACTACAATGAGCAGTTCTTC
TRBV6-1	TRBD1	TRBJ2-7	.	CASSEQGARGEQYF	TGTGCCAGCAGTGAACAGGGGGCGCGGGGCGAGCAGTACTTC
TRBV11-3	.	TRBJ2-7	medium-sized	CASSLDLMVHEQYF	TGTGCCAGCAGCTTAGATCTCATGGTCCACGAGCAGTACTTC
TRBV4-2	.	TRBJ2-1	many	CASSQDSNEQFF	TGTGCCAGCAGCCAAGATAGTAATGAGCAGTTCTTC
TRBV20-1	.	TRBJ2-5	many	CSATHQETQYF	TGCAGTGCTACCCACCAAGAGACCCAGTACTTC
TRBV28	TRBD2	TRBJ2-7	.	CASSVGGSAYEQYF	TGTGCCAGCAGTGTAGGCGGGAGCGCCTACGAGCAGTACTTC
TRBV4-2	TRBD2	TRBJ2-3	once	CASSHDLAVGTDTQYF	TGTGCCAGCAGCCATGATCTAGCGGTGGGCACAGACACGCAGTATTTT